These T cell receptor beta chains were read from a single sample in a study of shared clonotypes between healthy human individuals. The method was immunoSEQ multiplex PCR; TCRdb's version includes in-frame clones alone and lacks a portion of them. The sample lists roughly 2 million clones, approximately 94% occurring once. The sequenced sample consisted of naive CD8+ T cells sorted from blood. The receptor set was obtained from a man aged 18 to 30 in good health. Each CDR3 is given with its conserved first and last residue. The order of the fields is D gene, clone size, J gene, CDR3 length, V gene, CDR3 DNA, CDR3 protein. A D gene is named only where the DNA matches it firmly. Size tells how often a clone was seen (once, few, many) or the class of an expanded clone, and some rows leave it out.

d_gene: NA
abundance: NA
j_gene: TRBJ2-7
len: 14
v_gene: TRBV6-1
CDR3nt: TGTGCCAGCAGTGAAGGGAGGGGCTGGTACGAGCAGTACTTC
CDR3aa: CASSEGRGWYEQYF

d_gene: NA
abundance: NA
j_gene: TRBJ2-2
len: 13
v_gene: TRBV2
CDR3nt: TGTGCCGGCCAGGGAAAAAAAGCCGGGGAGCTGTTTTTT
CDR3aa: CAGQGKKAGELFF

d_gene: NA
abundance: NA
j_gene: TRBJ2-7
len: 14
v_gene: TRBV5-6
CDR3nt: TGTGCCAGCAGCTTGGGGACCACCTCCTACGAGCAGTACTTC
CDR3aa: CASSLGTTSYEQYF

d_gene: NA
abundance: NA
j_gene: TRBJ2-7
len: 15
v_gene: TRBV6-5
CDR3nt: TGTGCCAGCAGTTACTCGACTTCAGCGGCATACGAGCAGTACTTC
CDR3aa: CASSYSTSAAYEQYF

d_gene: NA
abundance: NA
j_gene: TRBJ1-1
len: 13
v_gene: TRBV6-5
CDR3nt: TGTGCCAGCACTGAGGCCCCGAGGGGTGAAGCTTTCTTT
CDR3aa: CASTEAPRGEAFF

d_gene: NA
abundance: NA
j_gene: TRBJ1-2
len: 14
v_gene: TRBV4-1
CDR3nt: TGCGCCAGCAGCCAAGAGCTGGGGGGGTGGGGCTACACCTTC
CDR3aa: CASSQELGGWGYTF

d_gene: NA
abundance: NA
j_gene: TRBJ1-2
len: 16
v_gene: TRBV6-5
CDR3nt: TGTGCCAGCAGTTACGCCAAGGGGGAGGGGGACTATGGCTACACCTTC
CDR3aa: CASSYAKGEGDYGYTF

d_gene: NA
abundance: NA
j_gene: TRBJ2-2
len: 14
v_gene: TRBV4-1
CDR3nt: TGCGCCAGCAGCCAAGTTTCGGGGCCCGGGGAGCTGTTTTTT
CDR3aa: CASSQVSGPGELFF

d_gene: TRBD1
abundance: NA
j_gene: TRBJ1-6
len: 19
v_gene: TRBV6-1
CDR3nt: TGTGCCAGCAGTGAAAGCGGGCAGGGGGGGATATCCTATAATTCACCCCTCCACTTT
CDR3aa: CASSESGQGGISYNSPLHF

d_gene: TRBD1
abundance: NA
j_gene: TRBJ2-2
len: 13
v_gene: TRBV6-1
CDR3nt: TGTGCCAGCGCGGGACAGGGCACCGGGGAGCTGTTTTTT
CDR3aa: CASAGQGTGELFF

d_gene: NA
abundance: once
j_gene: TRBJ2-1
len: 16
v_gene: TRBV2
CDR3nt: TGTGCCAGCAGTGAAGCCGGGGCAGGGCTCGAAAGTGAGCAGTTCTTC
CDR3aa: CASSEAGAGLESEQFF

d_gene: NA
abundance: NA
j_gene: TRBJ2-1
len: 15
v_gene: TRBV27
CDR3nt: TGTGCCAGCAGTCCTTCGGCGGGTCCCTACAATGAGCAGTTCTTC
CDR3aa: CASSPSAGPYNEQFF

d_gene: NA
abundance: NA
j_gene: TRBJ2-4
len: 11
v_gene: TRBV27
CDR3nt: TGTGCCAGCCAGAGGGGAAACATTCAGTACTTC
CDR3aa: CASQRGNIQYF

d_gene: TRBD1
abundance: once
j_gene: TRBJ2-4
len: 14
v_gene: TRBV4-3
CDR3nt: TGCGCCAGCAGCCAGACGACAGGGAGAAACATTCAGTACTTC
CDR3aa: CASSQTTGRNIQYF

d_gene: TRBD1
abundance: NA
j_gene: TRBJ1-5
len: 15
v_gene: TRBV6-6
CDR3nt: TGTGCCAGCAGCATGGGACAGCCCTACAATCAGCCCCAGCATTTT
CDR3aa: CASSMGQPYNQPQHF

d_gene: TRBD1
abundance: NA
j_gene: TRBJ1-1
len: 15
v_gene: TRBV30
CDR3nt: TGTGCCTGGAGTGCACAGGGGTCCTTGATCACTGAAGCTTTCTTT
CDR3aa: CAWSAQGSLITEAFF

d_gene: TRBD1
abundance: NA
j_gene: TRBJ1-2
len: 13
v_gene: TRBV9
CDR3nt: TGTGCCAGCAGCTCACGGACAGGGTATGGCTACACCTTC
CDR3aa: CASSSRTGYGYTF

d_gene: TRBD1
abundance: NA
j_gene: TRBJ2-7
len: 16
v_gene: TRBV25-1
CDR3nt: TGTGCCAGCAGTGGATCAGGACAGGGGGGGTCCTACGAGCAGTACTTC
CDR3aa: CASSGSGQGGSYEQYF

d_gene: NA
abundance: NA
j_gene: TRBJ1-5
len: 15
v_gene: TRBV28
CDR3nt: TGTGCCAGCAGACGACAGGAAGATAGCAATCAGCCCCAGCATTTT
CDR3aa: CASRRQEDSNQPQHF

d_gene: TRBD2
abundance: NA
j_gene: TRBJ2-1
len: 15
v_gene: TRBV10-3
CDR3nt: TGTGCCATCAGTGAAGGACTAGCAGAGGTCAATGAGCAGTTCTTC
CDR3aa: CAISEGLAEVNEQFF

d_gene: TRBD2
abundance: NA
j_gene: TRBJ2-1
len: 15
v_gene: TRBV5-1
CDR3nt: TGCGCCAGCAGCTCCGGACTAGCGGGGACCAATGAGCAGTTCTTC
CDR3aa: CASSSGLAGTNEQFF

d_gene: TRBD2
abundance: NA
j_gene: TRBJ2-1
len: 13
v_gene: TRBV19
CDR3nt: TGTGCCAGTAACGACCTAGCGGGAGTTGAGCAGTTCTTC
CDR3aa: CASNDLAGVEQFF

d_gene: NA
abundance: NA
j_gene: TRBJ1-1
len: 13
v_gene: TRBV4-2
CDR3nt: TGTGCCAGCAGCCAAGATAGCGGTACTGAAGCTTTCTTT
CDR3aa: CASSQDSGTEAFF

d_gene: NA
abundance: NA
j_gene: TRBJ1-5
len: 15
v_gene: TRBV28
CDR3nt: TGTGCCAGCTGGGGGGGAGGGGAGGAGAATCAGCCCCAGCATTTT
CDR3aa: CASWGGGEENQPQHF

d_gene: NA
abundance: NA
j_gene: TRBJ1-1
len: 16
v_gene: TRBV4-3
CDR3nt: TGCGCCAGCAGCCAAGATCCCTTGGGGGAAAACACTGAAGCTTTCTTT
CDR3aa: CASSQDPLGENTEAFF

d_gene: NA
abundance: NA
j_gene: TRBJ2-3
len: 15
v_gene: TRBV4-1
CDR3nt: TGCGCCAGCAGCTTAGATACAGAGACCAGGGAGCAGGGCGGTTTT
CDR3aa: CASSLDTETREQGGF

d_gene: NA
abundance: NA
j_gene: TRBJ2-5
len: 14
v_gene: TRBV7-9
CDR3nt: TGTGCCAGCAGCTTATCTCGGGGTTGGGAGACCCAGTACTTC
CDR3aa: CASSLSRGWETQYF